This T cell receptor (beta chain) emerged from a study of blood T cells in healthy people across ages. Drawing of peripheral blood yielded about 10 milliliters from each donor. Primed by a sample-barcoded 5' primer and a J-beta primer mix, a second PCR proceeded for roughly 7 to 11 cycles. TCRdb reanalysed the 5' RACE reads using MiXCR and keeps one entry per CDR3 protein. The data hold around 1,500,000 distinct CDR3 sequences, with 42% observed a single time. The CDR3 spans 13 residues. The germline V gene has CDR1 LNHNV and CDR2 YYDKDF (reference sequence). V was shortened by 2 bases and J by 4 bases, with 7 bases between the two germline ends.

Sequencing input: blood. The chain recombines TRBV15 with TRBJ2-3, with a weak D call TRBD2 (6 bases). The source of this sequence is a woman aged 18-30 years in good health. The CDR3 protein is CATSRLAADTQYF. CDR3 in DNA: TGTGCCACCAGCAGATTAGCGGCAGATACGCAGTATTTT.